One sample yielded the 16 T cell receptor beta chains listed below, sequenced in a study of OX40 agonist ivuxolimab in advanced cancers. The protocol was immunoSEQ multiplex PCR, while the TCRdb copy is restricted to in-frame clones and leaves out a portion. The data show about 92,000 clones, more than 85% seen once. Specimen: CD4+ or CD8+ T cells sorted from blood, collected in a trial of the OX40 agonist ivuxolimab. These receptors were taken from an adult with an advanced solid tumor such as melanoma, head and neck, liver or kidney cancer.

On this clone: The same CDR3 is also encoded by other DNA sequences in this sample. The V call is TRBV7-2, the J call TRBJ2-7; D remains ambiguous. The CDR3 loop spans 12 amino acids. Looked up from germline, CDR1 is SGHTA and CDR2 is FQGNSA. Trimming removed 1 base at V and 7 bases at J, with 8 bases between. CDR3 coding DNA: TGTGCCAGCAGCTTAGAGGTTGGGGAGCAGTACTTC. Protein sequence: CASSLEVGEQYF.

This chain connects TRBV9 to TRBJ2-1; D perhaps matches TRBD2 (6 bases). The CDR3 spans 15 residues. V was pared by 3 bases and J by 0 bases, with 10 bases between. Germline assignment: CDR1 SGDLS and CDR2 YYNGEE. The CDR3 region is CASSAAEGSYNEQFF. DNA of the CDR3: TGTGCCAGCAGCGCTGCGGAGGGCTCCTACAATGAGCAGTTCTTC.

The chain combines TRBV5-4 with TRBJ2-5; no clear D. The germline V and J ends were trimmed by 1 base and 5 bases, with 9 bases remaining between them. CDR1 SGHNT and CDR2 YYREEE come from the germline V gene (reference sequence). This CDR3 is 13 amino acids long. The CDR3, as DNA: TGTGCCAGCAGCTTGAGCAGGTTCGAGACCCAGTACTTC. It translates to CASSLSRFETQYF.

The V call is TRBV7-9, the J call TRBJ2-1; D may be TRBD1 (6 bases). The CDR3 is made up of 14 amino acids. Germline CDR1 is SEHNR and CDR2 is FQNEAQ (reference sequence). Trimming left V 10 bases short and J 4 bases short, with 17 bases between. DNA of the CDR3: TGTGCCACCTATCGAGGGGGACCATACAATGAGCAGTTCTTC. As protein: CATYRGGPYNEQFF.

The chain uses TRBV18 and TRBJ2-5; 12 positions agree with TRBD2. CDR1 and CDR2 (germline): KGHSH, LQKENI. With V trimmed by 1 base and J by 4 bases, 10 bases remained unmatched. This CDR3 contains 18 residues. The CDR3 coding sequence is TGTGCCAGCTCACCACTAGGCCCTAGCGGGAGGGCCAGAGAGACCCAGTACTTC. Protein: CASSPLGPSGRARETQYF.

The chain uses TRBV7-2 and TRBJ2-5; tentatively, D is TRBD2 (7 bases). Germline CDR1 reads SGHTA; CDR2 reads FQGNSA. V was pared by 1 base and J by 6 bases, with 18 bases between. The length of the CDR3 is 16 residues. This CDR3 is CASSLEGGGWSQTQYF. CDR3 coding DNA: TGTGCCAGCAGCTTAGAGGGGGGAGGGTGGTCACAGACCCAGTACTTC.

This chain uses TRBV11-2 with TRBJ2-7, with D unresolved. V shed 5 bases and J shed 5 bases, with 22 bases lying between them. The length of the CDR3 is 16 residues. CDR1 and CDR2 (germline): SGHAT, FQNNGV. The CDR3 DNA reads TGTGCCAGCAGCCCCGGTCTTAGTATAAGGGTTGACGAGCAGTACTTC. Translation: CASSPGLSIRVDEQYF.

The chain carries TRBV6-6 and TRBJ1-2; D remains unclear. This CDR3 is 14 amino acids long. V lost 5 bases and J lost 2, with 12 bases in between. Per germline, CDR1 MNHNY and CDR2 SVGAGI (reference sequence). The CDR3 is CASSPSAVNYGYTF. In nucleotides, the CDR3 is TGTGCCAGCAGTCCCTCGGCAGTCAACTATGGCTACACCTTC.

The chain links TRBV10-1 to TRBJ2-1; the D gene could be TRBD1 or TRBD2 (6 bases each). Germline V CDR1 and CDR2: WNHNN, SYGVQD (reference sequence). V lost 3 bases to trimming and J lost 6 bases, with 12 bases between them. CDR3 length equals 14 residues. CDR3 residues: CASSDGGQVNEQFF. The CDR3 region has the DNA TGCGCCAGCAGTGATGGGGGGCAGGTCAATGAGCAGTTCTTC.

V and J are TRBV5-1 and TRBJ2-2; 7 nucleotides align to TRBD1. The CDR3 covers 16 residues. The J segment lost 2 bases and the V segment lost 4 bases, leaving 8 bases of the junction unmatched. Germline CDR1 and CDR2: SGHRS and YFSETQ. The CDR3 bases are TGCGCCAGCAGCCCCGGGACAGCCTTTAACACCGGGGAGCTGTTTTTT. Residues: CASSPGTAFNTGELFF.

This chain joins TRBV19 and TRBJ2-3; unclear D gene. The germline CDR1 and CDR2 sequences are LNHDA and SQIVND (reference sequence). Trimming removed 5 bases at V and 0 bases at J, with 9 bases between. The CDR3 has 14 amino acids. The DNA of the CDR3 is TGTGCCAGTAGTGGATTGAGTAGCACAGATACGCAGTATTTT. This translates into CASSGLSSTDTQYF.

This clone was found a few times. Here the CDR3 reads CASSVRQGANTDTQYF. CDR3 in DNA: TGTGCCAGCAGCGTAAGACAGGGGGCCAACACAGATACGCAGTATTTT. The chain uses TRBV9 and TRBJ2-3; 10 bases match TRBD1. The V gene's germline CDR1 is SGDLS and CDR2 YYNGEE. V gave up 1 base and J gave up 2 bases; unmatched junction bases: 4. The CDR3 contains 16 residues.

The J gene is TRBJ2-2, the V gene TRBV5-1, with a possible D match to TRBD2 (6 bases). CDR1 SGHRS and CDR2 YFSETQ come from the germline V gene. Trimming stripped 4 bases from V and 6 bases from J, with 19 bases between. The CDR3 loop spans 16 amino acids. The DNA of the CDR3 is TGCGCCAGCAGCCCAGGAGGGCCGTTCGCGTCCGGGGAGCTGTTTTTT. It codes for CASSPGGPFASGELFF.

This clone has only a few counts. The chain employs TRBV11-2 and TRBJ2-5; D unresolved. The germline CDR1 and CDR2 sequences are SGHAT and FQNNGV. This CDR3 spans 16 amino acids. V was pared by 4 bases and J by 5 bases, with 20 bases between. The chain's CDR3 is CASSSHRAESRETQYF. The CDR3 DNA sequence: TGTGCCAGCAGCTCCCATCGGGCGGAATCGAGGGAGACCCAGTACTTC.

The V gene is TRBV28, the J gene TRBJ2-4; TRBD1 matches at 10 bases. The CDR3 contains 16 residues. Germline loops: CDR1 MDHEN, CDR2 SYDVKM. The J segment lost 6 bases and the V segment lost 2 bases, leaving 7 bases of the junction unmatched. CDR3 region: CASSLDRGHVGNIQYF. CDR3 coding DNA: TGTGCCAGCAGTTTAGACAGGGGGCATGTTGGAAACATTCAGTACTTC.

The chain recombines TRBV20-1 with TRBJ2-3, with no clear D. Trimming stripped 6 bases from V and 2 bases from J, with 3 bases between. In germline, CDR1 is DFQATT, CDR2 SNEGSKA (reference sequence). The CDR3 totals 10 residues. The CDR3 sequence: CSAHTDTQYF. In DNA, the CDR3 is TGCAGTGCCCACACAGATACGCAGTATTTT.